These T cell receptor beta chains were read from a single sample in a study of blood T cell repertoires in COVID-19. The table came from immunoSEQ multiplex PCR; TCRdb's copy has only in-frame clones and leaves some out. Here the sample spans 120,000 or so clones, 70% to 80% being singletons. Sequencing was carried out using peripheral blood. The receptors were sampled from a woman aged 60-75 years with acute or convalescent COVID-19. CDR3s include the opening cysteine and the closing phenylalanine or tryptophan. The D gene is left open where the match is weak. Not all rows give a size; the values are once, few, many and, for expanded clones, a class.

cdr3_aa: CASLGVPYEQYF
cdr3_nt: TGTGCCAGCCTGGGAGTTCCCTACGAGCAGTACTTC
v_call: TRBV2
clone_size: -
j_call: TRBJ2-7
d_call: -

cdr3_aa: CASSWGTGGSYEQYF
cdr3_nt: TGCGCCAGCAGCTGGGGGACAGGGGGCTCCTACGAGCAGTACTTC
v_call: TRBV5-1
clone_size: -
j_call: TRBJ2-7
d_call: TRBD1

cdr3_aa: CASSSNSGGANEQYF
cdr3_nt: TGTGCCAGCAGTTCTAATAGCGGGGGGGCCAACGAGCAGTACTTC
v_call: TRBV28
clone_size: -
j_call: TRBJ2-7
d_call: TRBD2

cdr3_aa: CASSRSTGLEAFF
cdr3_nt: TGTGCCAGCAGCCGAAGTACAGGGCTCGAAGCTTTCTTT
v_call: TRBV3-1/TRBV3-2
clone_size: -
j_call: TRBJ1-1
d_call: -

cdr3_aa: CASSFPRDWGSTGELFF
cdr3_nt: TGTGCCAGCAGCTTTCCCCGGGACTGGGGGTCCACCGGGGAGCTGTTTTTT
v_call: TRBV12-1
clone_size: -
j_call: TRBJ2-2
d_call: -

cdr3_aa: CATSDGNENEQFF
cdr3_nt: TGTGCCACCAGTGACGGGAATGAGAATGAGCAGTTCTTC
v_call: TRBV24-1
clone_size: -
j_call: TRBJ2-1
d_call: -

cdr3_aa: CASSVDMRANSGNTIYF
cdr3_nt: TGTGCCAGCAGCGTAGACATGCGGGCCAACTCTGGAAACACCATATATTTT
v_call: TRBV9
clone_size: once
j_call: TRBJ1-3
d_call: -

cdr3_aa: CASSQDLRLTGGGLNSPLHF
cdr3_nt: TGTGCCAGCAGCCAAGATTTAAGATTGACAGGGGGCGGACTAAATTCACCCCTCCACTTT
v_call: TRBV3-1/TRBV3-2
clone_size: -
j_call: TRBJ1-6
d_call: TRBD1

cdr3_aa: CASSRDPEGSPLHF
cdr3_nt: TGTGCCAGCAGTCGGGACCCTGAGGGTTCACCCCTCCACTTT
v_call: TRBV6-6
clone_size: -
j_call: TRBJ1-6
d_call: -

cdr3_aa: CASSADRLSYNEQFF
cdr3_nt: TGTGCCAGCAGCGCTGACAGGTTATCCTACAATGAGCAGTTCTTC
v_call: TRBV2
clone_size: few
j_call: TRBJ2-1
d_call: -

cdr3_aa: CASSSRDRGHAEQYF
cdr3_nt: TGTGCCAGCAGCAGCCGGGACAGGGGGCACGCCGAGCAGTACTTC
v_call: TRBV7-2
clone_size: -
j_call: TRBJ2-7
d_call: TRBD1

cdr3_aa: CASSLIGGTGQETQYF
cdr3_nt: TGTGCCAGCAGTTTAATAGGCGGGACTGGCCAAGAGACCCAGTACTTC
v_call: TRBV28
clone_size: -
j_call: TRBJ2-5
d_call: -

cdr3_aa: CASSADYALEQFF
cdr3_nt: TGTGCCAGCAGCGCGGACTACGCGCTAGAGCAGTTCTTC
v_call: TRBV7-2
clone_size: -
j_call: TRBJ2-1
d_call: -

cdr3_aa: CASSPRTAGGMAFF
cdr3_nt: TGCGCCAGCAGCCCCCGAACGGCAGGGGGCATGGCTTTCTTT
v_call: TRBV5-1
clone_size: few
j_call: TRBJ1-1
d_call: TRBD1

cdr3_aa: CATSGRQAGANVLTF
cdr3_nt: TGTGCCACCAGTGGGAGGCAGGCTGGGGCCAACGTCCTGACTTTC
v_call: TRBV24-1
clone_size: -
j_call: TRBJ2-6
d_call: -

cdr3_aa: CASSTSAGGSYEQYF
cdr3_nt: -
v_call: TRBV7-3
clone_size: -
j_call: TRBJ2-7
d_call: -

cdr3_aa: CASSPPGYNEQFF
cdr3_nt: TGTGCCAGCTCACCCCCGGGATACAATGAGCAGTTCTTC
v_call: TRBV18
clone_size: -
j_call: TRBJ2-1
d_call: -

cdr3_aa: CASSEDREMDGYTF
cdr3_nt: TGTGCCAGCAGTGAGGACAGGGAGATGGATGGCTACACCTTC
v_call: TRBV6-2/TRBV6-3
clone_size: -
j_call: TRBJ1-2
d_call: TRBD1

cdr3_aa: CASSPEGLSGNTIYF
cdr3_nt: TGTGCCAGCTCACCGGAGGGCCTCTCTGGAAACACCATATATTTT
v_call: TRBV18
clone_size: few
j_call: TRBJ1-3
d_call: -

cdr3_aa: CASSLQRGDNEQFF
cdr3_nt: TGTGCCAGCAGCTTACAGCGGGGGGACAATGAGCAGTTCTTC
v_call: TRBV7-7
clone_size: -
j_call: TRBJ2-1
d_call: TRBD2

cdr3_aa: CSASDQIVSGNTIYF
cdr3_nt: TGCAGTGCTAGTGACCAGATTGTCTCTGGAAACACCATATATTTT
v_call: TRBV20-1
clone_size: -
j_call: TRBJ1-3
d_call: -

cdr3_aa: CASSIATGAISNQPQHF
cdr3_nt: TGTGCCAGCAGTATCGCGACAGGGGCGATCAGCAATCAGCCCCAGCATTTT
v_call: TRBV28
clone_size: -
j_call: TRBJ1-5
d_call: TRBD1

cdr3_aa: CASRTGGALEYGYTF
cdr3_nt: TGTGCCAGCCGGACTGGGGGGGCGTTAGAATATGGCTACACCTTC
v_call: TRBV6-5
clone_size: few
j_call: TRBJ1-2
d_call: -

cdr3_aa: CASSQSGRIAGDSSYNEQFF
cdr3_nt: TGTGCCAGCAGCCAATCAGGGAGGATAGCGGGGGATAGCTCCTACAATGAGCAGTTCTTC
v_call: TRBV3-1/TRBV3-2
clone_size: -
j_call: TRBJ2-1
d_call: TRBD2

cdr3_aa: CASSKGQTSTYEQYF
cdr3_nt: TGCGCCAGCAGCAAGGGACAGACGAGCACCTACGAGCAGTACTTC
v_call: TRBV5-1
clone_size: few
j_call: TRBJ2-7
d_call: TRBD1

cdr3_aa: CAISPGQGDNQPQHF
cdr3_nt: TGTGCCATCAGCCCGGGACAGGGTGACAATCAGCCCCAGCATTTT
v_call: TRBV10-3
clone_size: -
j_call: TRBJ1-5
d_call: TRBD1

cdr3_aa: CASSPQGYSNQPQHF
cdr3_nt: TGTGCCAGCAGTCCTCAGGGGTATAGCAATCAGCCCCAGCATTTT
v_call: TRBV6-5
clone_size: -
j_call: TRBJ1-5
d_call: -

cdr3_aa: CASSSSGGGGTEAFF
cdr3_nt: TGTGCCAGCTCATCAAGTGGGGGAGGTGGAACTGAAGCTTTCTTT
v_call: TRBV18
clone_size: -
j_call: TRBJ1-1
d_call: -

cdr3_aa: CASSLGGTVNQPQHF
cdr3_nt: TGTGCCAGCAGCTTAGGGGGGACAGTCAATCAGCCCCAGCATTTT
v_call: TRBV5-8
clone_size: -
j_call: TRBJ1-5
d_call: TRBD1

cdr3_aa: CASSEYLNEQFF
cdr3_nt: TGCGCCAGCAGTGAGTATCTGAATGAGCAGTTCTTC
v_call: TRBV10-1
clone_size: -
j_call: TRBJ2-1
d_call: -

cdr3_aa: CASSLNRGMNTEAFF
cdr3_nt: TGTGCCAGCAGCTTGAATCGGGGGATGAACACTGAAGCTTTCTTT
v_call: TRBV5-8
clone_size: -
j_call: TRBJ1-1
d_call: -

cdr3_aa: CASSTRGGTIDSPLHF
cdr3_nt: TGTGCCAGCAGCACTCGGGGAGGTACGATCGATTCACCCCTCCACTTT
v_call: TRBV3-1/TRBV3-2
clone_size: -
j_call: TRBJ1-6
d_call: -

cdr3_aa: CASIRVSGELFF
cdr3_nt: TGTGCCAGCATCAGGGTGAGCGGGGAGCTGTTTTTT
v_call: TRBV12-3/TRBV12-4
clone_size: many
j_call: TRBJ2-2
d_call: -

cdr3_aa: CASSGLSLNTEAFF
cdr3_nt: TGTGCCAGCAGCGGACTATCCTTGAACACTGAAGCTTTCTTT
v_call: TRBV9
clone_size: -
j_call: TRBJ1-1
d_call: -

cdr3_aa: CAWSHGQGNTEAFF
cdr3_nt: TGTGCCTGGAGCCACGGACAGGGGAACACTGAAGCTTTCTTT
v_call: TRBV30
clone_size: once
j_call: TRBJ1-1
d_call: TRBD1

cdr3_aa: CASSQGGGGGTNEQFF
cdr3_nt: TGTGCCAGCAGCCAAGGCGGTGGCGGGGGGACCAATGAGCAGTTCTTC
v_call: TRBV3-1/TRBV3-2
clone_size: -
j_call: TRBJ2-1
d_call: TRBD2

cdr3_aa: CASSYETGINTEAFF
cdr3_nt: TGTGCCAGCAGTTACGAAACAGGGATCAACACTGAAGCTTTCTTT
v_call: TRBV6-5
clone_size: -
j_call: TRBJ1-1
d_call: -

cdr3_aa: CASSGSTRGHSPLHF
cdr3_nt: TGTGCCAGTAGTGGATCTACAAGGGGGCATTCACCCCTCCACTTT
v_call: TRBV19
clone_size: -
j_call: TRBJ1-6
d_call: TRBD1

cdr3_aa: CASSGGGDYGYTF
cdr3_nt: TGTGCCAGCAGCGGCGGGGGGGACTATGGCTACACCTTC
v_call: TRBV5-6
clone_size: few
j_call: TRBJ1-2
d_call: -

cdr3_aa: CSARGRWRWGVSYNEQFF
cdr3_nt: TGCAGCGCCCGCGGACGGTGGCGTTGGGGGGTCTCCTACAATGAGCAGTTCTTC
v_call: TRBV29-1
clone_size: -
j_call: TRBJ2-1
d_call: -

cdr3_aa: CAWSVGQGAYQPQHF
cdr3_nt: TGTGCCTGGAGTGTCGGGCAGGGGGCATATCAGCCCCAGCATTTT
v_call: TRBV30
clone_size: -
j_call: TRBJ1-5
d_call: TRBD1

cdr3_aa: CASSQDGGTGLEAFF
cdr3_nt: TGTGCCAGCAGCCAAGACGGGGGGACAGGGCTTGAAGCTTTCTTT
v_call: TRBV3-1/TRBV3-2
clone_size: -
j_call: TRBJ1-1
d_call: TRBD1

cdr3_aa: CASSGGRQGINIQYF
cdr3_nt: TGTGCCAGCAGTGGGGGTCGGCAGGGGATTAACATTCAGTACTTC
v_call: TRBV2
clone_size: few
j_call: TRBJ2-4
d_call: -

cdr3_aa: CASSSGTAYSGNTIYF
cdr3_nt: TGTGCCAGCTCATCCGGGACAGCTTACTCTGGAAACACCATATATTTT
v_call: TRBV18
clone_size: once
j_call: TRBJ1-3
d_call: TRBD1